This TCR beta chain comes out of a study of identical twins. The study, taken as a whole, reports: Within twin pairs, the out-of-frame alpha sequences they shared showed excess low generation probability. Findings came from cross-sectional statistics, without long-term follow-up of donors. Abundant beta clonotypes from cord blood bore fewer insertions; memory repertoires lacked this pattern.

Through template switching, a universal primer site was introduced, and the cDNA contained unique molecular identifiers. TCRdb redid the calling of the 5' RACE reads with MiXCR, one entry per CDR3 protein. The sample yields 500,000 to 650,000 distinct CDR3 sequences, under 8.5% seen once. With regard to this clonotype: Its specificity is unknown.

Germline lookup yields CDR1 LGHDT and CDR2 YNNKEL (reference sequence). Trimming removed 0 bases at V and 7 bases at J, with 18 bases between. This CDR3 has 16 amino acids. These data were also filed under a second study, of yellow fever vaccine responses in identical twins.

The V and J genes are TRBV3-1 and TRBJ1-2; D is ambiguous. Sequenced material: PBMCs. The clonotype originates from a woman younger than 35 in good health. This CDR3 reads CASSQDLRVSARGYTF. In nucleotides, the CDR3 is TGTGCCAGCAGCCAAGATCTTCGGGTTTCAGCGCGTGGCTACACCTTC.